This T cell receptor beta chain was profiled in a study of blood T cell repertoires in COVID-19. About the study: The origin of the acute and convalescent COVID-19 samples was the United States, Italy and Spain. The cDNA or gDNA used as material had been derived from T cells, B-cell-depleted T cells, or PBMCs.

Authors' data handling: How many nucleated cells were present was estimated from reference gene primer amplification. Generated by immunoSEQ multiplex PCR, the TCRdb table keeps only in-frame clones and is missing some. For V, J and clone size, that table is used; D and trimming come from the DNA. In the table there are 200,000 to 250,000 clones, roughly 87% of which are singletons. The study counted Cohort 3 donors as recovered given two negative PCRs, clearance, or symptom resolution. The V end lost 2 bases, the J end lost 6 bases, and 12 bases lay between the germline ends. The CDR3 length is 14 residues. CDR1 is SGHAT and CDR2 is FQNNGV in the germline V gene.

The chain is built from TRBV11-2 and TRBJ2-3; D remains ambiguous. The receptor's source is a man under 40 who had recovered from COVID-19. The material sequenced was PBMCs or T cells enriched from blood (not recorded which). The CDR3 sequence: CASSLISVSDTQYF. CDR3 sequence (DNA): TGTGCCAGCAGCTTAATCTCGGTCTCTGATACGCAGTATTTT.